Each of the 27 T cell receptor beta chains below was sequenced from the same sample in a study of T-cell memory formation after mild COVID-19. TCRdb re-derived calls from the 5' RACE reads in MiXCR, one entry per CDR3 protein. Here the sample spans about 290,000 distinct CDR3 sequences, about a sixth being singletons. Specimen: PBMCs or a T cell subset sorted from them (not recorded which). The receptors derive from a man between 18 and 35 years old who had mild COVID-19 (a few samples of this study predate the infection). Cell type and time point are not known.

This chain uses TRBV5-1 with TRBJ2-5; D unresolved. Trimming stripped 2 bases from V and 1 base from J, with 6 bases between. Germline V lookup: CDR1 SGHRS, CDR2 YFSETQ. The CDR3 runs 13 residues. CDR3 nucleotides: TGCGCCAGCAGCTTCGGAATCCAAGAGACCCAGTACTTC. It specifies CASSFGIQETQYF.

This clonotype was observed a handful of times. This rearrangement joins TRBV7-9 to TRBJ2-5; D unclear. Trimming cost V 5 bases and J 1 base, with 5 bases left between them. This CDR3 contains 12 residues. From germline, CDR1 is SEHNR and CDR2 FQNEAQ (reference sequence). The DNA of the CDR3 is TGTGCCAGCAGCGTCCCCCAAGAGACCCAGTACTTC. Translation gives CASSVPQETQYF.

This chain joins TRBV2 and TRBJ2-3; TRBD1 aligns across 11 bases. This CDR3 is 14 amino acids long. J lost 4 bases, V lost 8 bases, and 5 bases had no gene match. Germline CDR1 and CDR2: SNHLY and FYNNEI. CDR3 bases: TGTGCCAGCCTCGGGACAGGGGGTTCAGATACGCAGTATTTT. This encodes CASLGTGGSDTQYF.

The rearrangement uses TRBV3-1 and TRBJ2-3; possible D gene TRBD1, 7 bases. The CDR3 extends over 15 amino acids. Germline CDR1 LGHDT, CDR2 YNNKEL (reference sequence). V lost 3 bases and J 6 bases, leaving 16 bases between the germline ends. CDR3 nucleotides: TGTGCCAGCAGCCAGGAGGGGGCAGAGTCCGATACGCAGTATTTT. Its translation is CASSQEGAESDTQYF.

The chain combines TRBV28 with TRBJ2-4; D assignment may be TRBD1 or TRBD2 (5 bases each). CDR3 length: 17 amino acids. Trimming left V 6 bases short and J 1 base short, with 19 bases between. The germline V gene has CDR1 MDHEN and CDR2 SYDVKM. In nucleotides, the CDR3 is TGTGCCAGCAGCAGGACCGGGACCGGTGTCGCCAAAAACATTCAGTACTTC. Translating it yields CASSRTGTGVAKNIQYF.

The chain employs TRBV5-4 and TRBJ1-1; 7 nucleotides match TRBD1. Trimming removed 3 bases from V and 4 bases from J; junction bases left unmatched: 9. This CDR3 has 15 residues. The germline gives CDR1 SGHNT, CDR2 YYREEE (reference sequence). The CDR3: CASSSETGLSTEAFF. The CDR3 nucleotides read TGTGCCAGCAGCTCTGAGACAGGGCTGAGCACTGAAGCTTTCTTT. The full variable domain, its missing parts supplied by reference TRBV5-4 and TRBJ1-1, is ETGVTQSPTHLIKTRGQQVTLRCSSQSGHNTVSWYQQALGQGPQFIFQYYREEENGRGNFPPRFSGLQFPNYSSELNVNALELDDSALYLCASSSETGLSTEAFFGQGTRLTVV.

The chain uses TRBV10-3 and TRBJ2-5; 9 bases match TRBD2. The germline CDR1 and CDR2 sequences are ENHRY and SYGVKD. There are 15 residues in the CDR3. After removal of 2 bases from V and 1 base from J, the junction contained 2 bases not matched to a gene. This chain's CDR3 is CAISETSGPQETQYF. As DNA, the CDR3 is TGTGCCATCAGTGAGACTAGCGGGCCCCAAGAGACCCAGTACTTC.

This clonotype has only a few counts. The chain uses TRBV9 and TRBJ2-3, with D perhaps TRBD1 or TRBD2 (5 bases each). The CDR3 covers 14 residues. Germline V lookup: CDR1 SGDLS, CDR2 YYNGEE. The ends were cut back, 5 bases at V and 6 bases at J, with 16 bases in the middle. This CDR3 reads CASSGDGAKDTQYF. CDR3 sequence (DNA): TGTGCCAGCAGTGGGGACGGGGCCAAGGATACGCAGTATTTT.

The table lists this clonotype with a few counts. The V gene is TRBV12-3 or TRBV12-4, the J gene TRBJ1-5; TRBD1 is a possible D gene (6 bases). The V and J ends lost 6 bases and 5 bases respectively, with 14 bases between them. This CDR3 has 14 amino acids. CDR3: CASRPGGGDQPQHF. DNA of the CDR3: TGTGCCAGCAGGCCTGGGGGCGGGGATCAGCCCCAGCATTTT.

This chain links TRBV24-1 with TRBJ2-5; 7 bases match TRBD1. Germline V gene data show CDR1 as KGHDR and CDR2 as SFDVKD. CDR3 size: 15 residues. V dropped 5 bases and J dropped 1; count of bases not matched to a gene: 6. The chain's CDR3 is CATSGAGGFQETQYF. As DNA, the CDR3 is TGTGCCACCAGTGGGGCAGGGGGATTCCAAGAGACCCAGTACTTC.

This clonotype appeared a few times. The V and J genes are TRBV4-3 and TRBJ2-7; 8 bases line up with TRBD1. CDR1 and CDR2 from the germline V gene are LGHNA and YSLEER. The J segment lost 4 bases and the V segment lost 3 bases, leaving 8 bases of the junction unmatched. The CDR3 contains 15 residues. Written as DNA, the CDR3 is TGCGCCAGCAGCCATTACCAGGGGGCGCGATACGAGCAGTACTTC. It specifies CASSHYQGARYEQYF.

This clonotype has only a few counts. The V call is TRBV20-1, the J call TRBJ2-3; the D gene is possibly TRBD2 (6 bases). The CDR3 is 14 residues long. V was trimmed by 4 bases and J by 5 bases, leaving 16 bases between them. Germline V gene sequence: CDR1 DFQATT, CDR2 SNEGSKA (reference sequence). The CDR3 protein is CSATRAGLIDTQYF. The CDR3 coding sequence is TGCAGTGCTACTAGGGCGGGATTGATAGATACGCAGTATTTT.

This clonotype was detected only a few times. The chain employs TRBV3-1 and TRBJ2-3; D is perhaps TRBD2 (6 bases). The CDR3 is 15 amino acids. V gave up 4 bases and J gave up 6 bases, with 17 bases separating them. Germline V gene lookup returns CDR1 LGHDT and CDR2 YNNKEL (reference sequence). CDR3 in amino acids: CASSPWDSPSDTQYF. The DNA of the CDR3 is TGTGCCAGCAGCCCTTGGGACTCCCCTAGCGATACGCAGTATTTT.

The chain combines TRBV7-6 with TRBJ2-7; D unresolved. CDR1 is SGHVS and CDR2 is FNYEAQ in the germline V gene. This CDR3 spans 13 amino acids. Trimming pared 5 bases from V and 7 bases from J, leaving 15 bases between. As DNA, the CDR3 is TGTGCCAGCAGCCCCACCCCCAAAGGAGAGCAGTACTTC. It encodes CASSPTPKGEQYF.

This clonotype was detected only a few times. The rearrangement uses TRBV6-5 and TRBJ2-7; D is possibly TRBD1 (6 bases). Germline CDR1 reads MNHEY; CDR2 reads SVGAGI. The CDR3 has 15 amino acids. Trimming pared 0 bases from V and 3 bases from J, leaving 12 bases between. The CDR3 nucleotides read TGTGCCAGCAGTTACTCGAAACAGGGACACTACGAGCAGTACGTC. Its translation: CASSYSKQGHYEQYV.

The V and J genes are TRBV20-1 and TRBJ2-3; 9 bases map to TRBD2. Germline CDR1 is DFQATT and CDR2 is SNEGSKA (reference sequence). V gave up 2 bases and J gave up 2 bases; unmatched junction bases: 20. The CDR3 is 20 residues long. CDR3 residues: CSARSGGGDAGGLSTDTQYF. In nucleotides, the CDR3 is TGCAGTGCTAGATCCGGAGGGGGCGACGCGGGGGGGCTTTCCACAGATACGCAGTATTTT.

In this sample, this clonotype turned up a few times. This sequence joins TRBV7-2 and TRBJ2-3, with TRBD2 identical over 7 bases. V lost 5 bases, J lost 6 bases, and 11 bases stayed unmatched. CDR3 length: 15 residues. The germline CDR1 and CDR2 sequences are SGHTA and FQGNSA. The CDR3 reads CASSLLAPYGDTQYF. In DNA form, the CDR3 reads TGTGCCAGCAGCCTACTAGCGCCATACGGCGATACGCAGTATTTT. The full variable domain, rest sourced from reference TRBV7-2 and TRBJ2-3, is GAGVSQSPSNKVTEKGKDVELRCDPISGHTALYWYRQSLGQGLEFLIYFQGNSAPDKSGLPSDRFSAERTGGSVSTLTIQRTQQEDSAVYLCASSLLAPYGDTQYFGPGTRLTVL.

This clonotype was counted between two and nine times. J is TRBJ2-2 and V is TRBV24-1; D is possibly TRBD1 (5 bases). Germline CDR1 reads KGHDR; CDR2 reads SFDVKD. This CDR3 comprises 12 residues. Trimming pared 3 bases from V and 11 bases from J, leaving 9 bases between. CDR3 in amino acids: CATSDQGAELFF. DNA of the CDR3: TGTGCCACCAGTGATCAAGGGGCAGAGCTGTTTTTT.

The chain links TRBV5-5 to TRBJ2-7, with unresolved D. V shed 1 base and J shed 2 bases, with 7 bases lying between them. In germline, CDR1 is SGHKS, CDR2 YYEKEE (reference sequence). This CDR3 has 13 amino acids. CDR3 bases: TGTGCCAGCAGCTTGCGACGTGCCTACGAGCAGTACGTC. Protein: CASSLRRAYEQYV.

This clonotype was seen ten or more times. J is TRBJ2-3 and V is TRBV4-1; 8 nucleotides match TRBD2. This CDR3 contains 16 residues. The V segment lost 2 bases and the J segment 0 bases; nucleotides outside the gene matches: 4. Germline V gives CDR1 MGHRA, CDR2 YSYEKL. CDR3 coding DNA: TGCGCCAGCAGCCAAAAACTAGCGGAGAGCACAGATACGCAGTATTTT. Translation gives CASSQKLAESTDTQYF.

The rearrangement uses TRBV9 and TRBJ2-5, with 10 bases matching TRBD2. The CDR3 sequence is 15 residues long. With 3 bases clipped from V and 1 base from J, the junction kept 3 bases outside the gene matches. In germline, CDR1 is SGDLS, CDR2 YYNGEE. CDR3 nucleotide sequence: TGTGCCAGCAGCGCTAGCGGGGGTTTCCAAGAGACCCAGTACTTC. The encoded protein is CASSASGGFQETQYF.

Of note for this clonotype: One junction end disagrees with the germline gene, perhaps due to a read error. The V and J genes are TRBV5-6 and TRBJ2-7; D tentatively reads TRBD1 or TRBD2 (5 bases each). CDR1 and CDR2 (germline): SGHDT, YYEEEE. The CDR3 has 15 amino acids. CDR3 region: CTSSLGIRGAYEQYF. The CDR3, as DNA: TGTACCAGCAGCTTGGGAATCCGGGGCGCCTACGAGCAGTACTTC.

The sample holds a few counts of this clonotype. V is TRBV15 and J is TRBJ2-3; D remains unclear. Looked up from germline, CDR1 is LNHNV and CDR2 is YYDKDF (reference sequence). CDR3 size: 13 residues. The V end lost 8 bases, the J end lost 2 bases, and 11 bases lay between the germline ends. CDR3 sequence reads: CATGPTNTDTQYF. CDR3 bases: TGTGCCACCGGTCCCACAAACACAGATACGCAGTATTTT.

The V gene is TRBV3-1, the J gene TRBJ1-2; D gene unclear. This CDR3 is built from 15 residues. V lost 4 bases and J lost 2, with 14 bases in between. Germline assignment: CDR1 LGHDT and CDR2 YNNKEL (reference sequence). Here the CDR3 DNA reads TGTGCCAGCAGCCCACGTCCCAGTCGGAACTATGGCTACACCTTC. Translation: CASSPRPSRNYGYTF.

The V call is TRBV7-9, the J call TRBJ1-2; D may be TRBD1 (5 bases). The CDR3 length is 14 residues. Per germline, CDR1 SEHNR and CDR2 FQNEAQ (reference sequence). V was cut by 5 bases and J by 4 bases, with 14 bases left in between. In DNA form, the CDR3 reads TGTGCCAGCAGCCCTTTCGACAGCTTCTATGGCTACACCTTC. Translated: CASSPFDSFYGYTF.

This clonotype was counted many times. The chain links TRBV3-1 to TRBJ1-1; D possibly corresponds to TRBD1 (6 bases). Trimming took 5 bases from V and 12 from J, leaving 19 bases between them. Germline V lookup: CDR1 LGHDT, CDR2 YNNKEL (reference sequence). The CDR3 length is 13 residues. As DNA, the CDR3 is TGTGCCAGCAGCTCCGAGGGGGGGCCCGCAACTTTCTTT. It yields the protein CASSSEGGPATFF.

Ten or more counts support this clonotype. DNA of the CDR3: TGTGCCAGCAGCCTTAAGGGAGACTATGGCTACACCTTC. Protein product: CASSLKGDYGYTF. The V gene is TRBV4-2, the J gene TRBJ1-2; no clear D. The CDR3 is 13 residues long. In germline, CDR1 is LGHNA, CDR2 YNFKEQ. Trimming pared 4 bases from V and 3 bases from J, leaving 9 bases between.